Reported below is one TCR beta chain. Original data processing: Quantification of nucleated cells was approximated via reference gene primer amplification. Clones were read by immunoSEQ multiplex PCR, and TCRdb kept only the in-frame ones, dropping some. Clone size and the V and J calls come from that table; the DNA yielded D and trimming. The sample records 110,000 or so clones, 75% to 90% being singletons. The sample belongs to a study of blood T cell repertoires in COVID-19. Turning to the study itself: There were acute and convalescent COVID-19 samples, and they came from the United States, Italy and Spain. PBMCs, B-cell-depleted T cells, or T cells provided the cDNA or gDNA that made up the material.

Trimming stripped 4 bases from V and 7 bases from J, with 19 bases between. The germline V gene encodes CDR1 LGHDT and CDR2 YNNKEL (reference sequence). This CDR3 is built from 15 residues. Sequenced input: peripheral blood. The TCR comes from an older woman with acute or convalescent COVID-19. The chain is built from TRBV3-1 (or the pseudogene TRBV3-2) and TRBJ1-2; TRBD1 might be the D (5 bases). CDR3 protein: CASSPNSGKEGGYTF. CDR3 sequence (DNA): TGTGCCAGCAGCCCAAATTCAGGGAAGGAAGGTGGCTACACCTTC.